A single sample is the source of the 20 T cell receptor beta chains below, sequenced in a study of blood T cell repertoires in COVID-19. TCRdb's copy holds only in-frame clones and misses some; the assay was immunoSEQ multiplex PCR. The sample lists 200,000 to 250,000 clones; more than 75% were seen once. The specimen sequenced was peripheral blood. All receptors come from a woman aged 40 to 50 with acute or convalescent COVID-19.

The chain carries TRBV4-3 and TRBJ2-2; 14 nucleotides agree with TRBD2. Trimming took 4 bases from V and 4 from J; bases not matched to a gene: 5. CDR3 length: 17 residues. Germline CDR1 LGHNA, CDR2 YSLEER. CDR3 region: CASSLQGLAGVTGELFF. DNA of the CDR3: TGCGCCAGCAGCCTCCAGGGACTAGCGGGAGTCACCGGGGAGCTGTTTTTT.

The gene calls are TRBV4-1 and TRBJ2-7; 9 bases map to TRBD2. The CDR3 contains 17 residues. Germline lookup yields CDR1 MGHRA and CDR2 YSYEKL. Unmatched junction bases numbered 8, after V lost 2 bases and J lost 0 bases. In DNA form, the CDR3 reads TGCGCCAGCAGCCAATCTTTGGGCGGGAGGGGCTCCTACGAGCAGTACTTC. Translated, it gives CASSQSLGGRGSYEQYF.

The V gene is TRBV5-4, the J gene TRBJ2-1, with TRBD2 identical over 7 bases. The CDR3 sequence is 14 residues long. Germline V gene sequence: CDR1 SGHNT, CDR2 YYREEE (reference sequence). The V gene end was trimmed by 7 bases and the J gene end by 4 bases; junction bases not matched to a gene: 8. In DNA form, the CDR3 reads TGTGCCAGCTGGGGCGGGAGATCATACAATGAGCAGTTCTTC. Encoded protein: CASWGGRSYNEQFF.

The chain is built from TRBV9 and TRBJ1-6; 8 bases match TRBD1. The CDR3 runs to 15 residues. CDR1 is SGDLS, CDR2 YYNGEE, per germline. The V and J ends lost 3 bases and 7 bases, in that order; junction bases with no gene match: 6. The chain's CDR3 is CASSGAGGPNSPLHF. The DNA for the CDR3 is TGTGCCAGCAGCGGGGCAGGGGGCCCCAATTCACCCCTCCACTTT.

This clone appeared a few times. This chain joins TRBV2 and TRBJ1-2; D remains ambiguous. Trimming took off 6 bases at V and 2 bases at J, with 7 bases between the two ends. The CDR3 covers 12 residues. Germline loops: CDR1 SNHLY, CDR2 FYNNEI. Here the CDR3 DNA reads TGTGCCAGCAGCATCAGGAACTATGGCTACACCTTC. Translation: CASSIRNYGYTF.

CDR3 DNA sequence: TGTGCCAGCAGTTACTCGGGGGGAAAGGAAGCTTTCTTT. It yields the protein CASSYSGGKEAFF. The V gene is TRBV6-5, the J gene TRBJ1-1, with D possibly being TRBD1 (5 bases). The V and J ends lost 0 bases and 8 bases respectively, with 10 bases between them. The CDR3 is made up of 13 amino acids. Germline V gene lookup returns CDR1 MNHEY and CDR2 SVGAGI.

Here the CDR3 reads CASSLGGGREQYF. Here the CDR3 DNA reads TGCGCCAGCAGCTTGGGCGGGGGCAGAGAGCAGTACTTC. The chain has TRBV5-1 and TRBJ2-7, with D possibly being TRBD2 (7 bases). The ends were cut back, 0 bases at V and 7 bases at J, with 11 bases in the middle. CDR3 length: 13 amino acids. CDR1 and CDR2 (germline): SGHRS, YFSETQ.

This chain uses TRBV6-1 with TRBJ1-5, with a weak D call TRBD1 (5 bases). Trimming took 8 bases from V and 2 from J, leaving 16 bases between them. This CDR3 has 15 amino acids. Germline CDR1 and CDR2: MNHNS and SASEGT. The CDR3 DNA reads TGTGCCAGCCATCGATTAGGGGCGGGCAATCAGCCCCAGCATTTT. Protein product: CASHRLGAGNQPQHF.

This sequence joins TRBV10-2 and TRBJ1-2; D is unresolved. CDR3 length: 13 amino acids. Germline V gene sequence: CDR1 WSHSY, CDR2 SAAADI. The germline V and J ends were trimmed by 10 bases and 3 bases, with 15 bases remaining between them. The CDR3 protein is CATNKEGDYGYTF. CDR3 DNA sequence: TGCGCCACCAACAAGGAGGGCGACTATGGCTACACCTTC.

Only a few counts were recorded for this clone. The V call is TRBV12-5, the J call TRBJ1-1, with 8 nucleotides matching TRBD1. V was clipped by 7 bases and J by 0 bases; unmatched bases: 7. Germline-derived CDR1 and CDR2 are LGHNT and FRNRAP. CDR3 length equals 15 residues. CDR3 amino acids: CASAPQGALNTEAFF. DNA for the CDR3: TGTGCTAGTGCCCCCCAGGGGGCCTTGAACACTGAAGCTTTCTTT. The complete variable domain, with remaining parts taken from reference TRBV12-5 and TRBJ1-1, reads DARVTQTPRHKVTEMGQEVTMRCQPILGHNTVFWYRQTMMQGLELLAYFRNRAPLDDSGMPKDRFSAEMPDATLATLKIQPSEPRDSAVYFCASAPQGALNTEAFFGQGTRLTVV.

This chain uses TRBV11-2 with TRBJ1-2; unclear D gene. This CDR3 contains 15 residues. Trimming took off 0 bases at V and 6 bases at J, with 14 bases between the two ends. The germline V gene has CDR1 SGHAT and CDR2 FQNNGV. CDR3 sequence reads: CASSLEMGGSDGYTF. DNA for the CDR3: TGTGCCAGCAGCTTAGAAATGGGAGGGAGTGATGGCTACACCTTC. Full variable domain (missing parts from reference TRBV11-2 and TRBJ1-2): EAGVAQSPRYKIIEKRQSVAFWCNPISGHATLYWYQQILGQGPKLLIQFQNNGVVDDSQLPKDRFSAERLKGVDSTLKIQPAKLEDSAVYLCASSLEMGGSDGYTFGSGTRLTVV.

The chain employs TRBV3-1 (or the pseudogene TRBV3-2) and TRBJ2-1, with D possibly TRBD1 on 6 matching bases. The CDR3 sequence is 15 residues long. Germline CDR1 is LGHDT and CDR2 is YNNKEL (reference sequence). The V gene lost 4 bases and the J gene lost 1 base, with 11 bases spanning the gap. CDR3 amino acids: CASSLRQASYNEQFF. The CDR3 coding sequence is TGTGCCAGCAGCCTCCGACAGGCGTCCTACAATGAGCAGTTCTTC.

The rearrangement joins TRBV5-4 to TRBJ2-7; TRBD2 is a possible D gene (7 bases). The CDR3 contains 17 residues. The V end was cut by 3 bases, the J end by 7 bases, with 26 bases between. Per germline, CDR1 SGHNT and CDR2 YYREEE (reference sequence). The CDR3 here is CASSSDPEAGARGEQYF. CDR3 sequence (DNA): TGTGCCAGCAGCTCCGACCCGGAGGCGGGGGCCCGGGGGGAGCAGTACTTC. Looking up the rest from reference TRBV5-4 and TRBJ2-7 gives the full variable domain: ETGVTQSPTHLIKTRGQQVTLRCSSQSGHNTVSWYQQALGQGPQFIFQYYREEENGRGNFPPRFSGLQFPNYSSELNVNALELDDSALYLCASSSDPEAGARGEQYFGPGTRLTVT.

The V and J genes are TRBV7-9 and TRBJ1-2, with TRBD1 matching over 8 bases. The V and J ends lost 5 bases and 8 bases, in that order; junction bases with no gene match: 4. CDR3 length: 12 residues. The germline gives CDR1 SEHNR, CDR2 FQNEAQ (reference sequence). The CDR3 loop is CASSQTGEGYTF. CDR3 bases: TGTGCCAGCAGCCAGACAGGGGAAGGCTACACCTTC.

V and J are TRBV19 and TRBJ1-2; 9 nucleotides match TRBD1. Trimming removed 0 bases from V and 1 base from J; junction bases left unmatched: 9. Germline CDR1 and CDR2: LNHDA and SQIVND (reference sequence). This CDR3 is 18 amino acids long. The CDR3 here is CASSIDYAGTGYNYGYTF. For the CDR3, the DNA is TGTGCCAGTAGTATAGATTACGCCGGGACAGGGTATAACTATGGCTACACCTTC.

This chain uses TRBV9 with TRBJ2-7, with a tentative D call TRBD1 (6 bases). V was pared by 4 bases and J by 0 bases, with 14 bases between. This CDR3 has 15 residues. The germline gives CDR1 SGDLS, CDR2 YYNGEE. In nucleotides, the CDR3 is TGTGCCAGCAGCCCTCGGGACACCCTCTCCTACGAGCAGTACTTC. Amino acids: CASSPRDTLSYEQYF. The complete variable domain, with remaining parts taken from reference TRBV9 and TRBJ2-7, reads DSGVTQTPKHLITATGQRVTLRCSPRSGDLSVYWYQQSLDQGLQFLIQYYNGEERAKGNILERFSAQQFPDLHSELNLSSLELGDSALYFCASSPRDTLSYEQYFGPGTRLTVT.

The chain links TRBV5-4 to TRBJ2-3; D perhaps matches TRBD2 (7 bases). Germline V CDR1 and CDR2: SGHNT, YYREEE (reference sequence). V gave up 1 base and J gave up 2 bases, with 20 bases separating them. The CDR3 totals 18 residues. CDR3 nucleotides: TGTGCCAGCAGCTTGCCCCAAGGGGGTAGCGGGTACACAGATACGCAGTATTTT. Translation: CASSLPQGGSGYTDTQYF.

The CDR3 sequence is CASSLKFSGGKSTDTQYF. The CDR3 nucleotides are TGTGCCAGCAGCTTGAAGTTTAGCGGGGGCAAAAGCACAGATACGCAGTATTTT. This chain joins TRBV5-6 and TRBJ2-3, with 9 bases fitting TRBD2. With V trimmed by 1 base and J by 0 bases, 9 bases remained unmatched. This CDR3 has 18 amino acids. CDR1 and CDR2 from the germline V gene are SGHDT and YYEEEE.

The chain employs TRBV2 and TRBJ1-2; 7 nucleotides agree with TRBD1. V lost 6 bases, J lost 4 bases, and 8 bases stayed unmatched. The CDR3 covers 14 residues. Germline V gives CDR1 SNHLY, CDR2 FYNNEI. The CDR3, as DNA: TGTGCCAGCAGGGTACAGGGGCGGGGCTATGGCTACACCTTC. This gives the protein CASRVQGRGYGYTF.

The V gene is TRBV5-6, the J gene TRBJ2-1; D is perhaps TRBD2 (6 bases). CDR3 length equals 16 residues. V lost 4 bases to trimming and J lost 1 base, with 15 bases between them. Germline assignment: CDR1 SGHDT and CDR2 YYEEEE. The CDR3 DNA reads as TGTGCCAGCAGCCCACGACTAGTCTATTCCTACAATGAGCAGTTCTTC. As protein: CASSPRLVYSYNEQFF.